This TCR beta chain was recorded in a study of cytomegalovirus exposure and HLA in healthy donors. Study summary: Of about 400 genotyped donors, more than 70% clustered with self-reported Caucasian donors. General study results and limits: Most observed TCR sequences were rare, whereas some public TCRs were detected in many donors. CMV antigen specificity of three CMV-associated chains was confirmed in vitro. Altogether, about 160 TCR beta chains were recorded as cytomegalovirus-associated.

About this clone: Its antigen is unknown.

Germline assignment: CDR1 SQVTM and CDR2 ANQGSEA. With V trimmed by 2 bases and J by 6 bases, 7 bases remained unmatched. The CDR3 spans 15 residues. The PCR ran on 60 Vbeta and 13 Jbeta primers. Using immunoSEQ multiplex PCR, the repertoire was profiled, and TCRdb retains in-frame clones only, with some absent. In all, the sample yields just under 90,000 clones. This sequence joins TRBV29-1 and TRBJ2-1; 10 bases line up with TRBD1. The receptor was derived from a girl aged 5-17 years in good health and CMV-seropositive. The sequenced material came from PBMCs. This CDR3 reads CSVEPGQGTINEQFF. DNA for the CDR3: TGCAGCGTTGAACCGGGACAGGGGACTATCAATGAGCAGTTCTTC.